Sequencing of this T cell receptor beta chain was carried out in a study of T-cell reconstitution after alpha-beta-depleted transplantation in children. Whole-study results and caveats: Among T cells one year after transplant, newly produced cells accounted for most counts and diversity. Surviving recipient T cells and thymic progenitors underlay high day-60 TCRbeta diversity in some patients. About two months after transplant, alpha-beta T cells reportedly came from several hundred expanded graft clones.

This CDR3 is built from 13 residues. Germline lookup yields CDR1 MNHEY and CDR2 SVGAGI. Unmatched junction bases numbered 5, after V lost 0 bases and J lost 11 bases. This clonotype came up many times. Its antigen is as yet unknown. This sample's TCRbeta library carried unique molecular identifier barcodes. TCRdb processed the PCR reads anew with MiXCR; each CDR3 protein has one entry. The profile shows roughly 100,000 distinct CDR3 sequences, 6% to 9% of them singletons. This material consisted of PBMCs, taken before TCRalphabeta/CD19-depleted stem cell transplant. The chain couples TRBV6-5 to TRBJ2-3; 7 bases map to TRBD1. This clonotype was sampled from a boy aged 2-9 years with acute lymphoblastic leukemia, due to receive a stem cell transplant. This CDR3 reads CASSYSSGGQQYF. CDR3 nucleotide sequence: TGTGCCAGCAGTTACTCTTCAGGGGGACAGCAGTATTTT.